This record concerns one T cell receptor beta chain sequence. The antigen is undetermined. The planned depth of sequencing spanned 1 in 200,000 to 1 in 1 million T cells. The assay was immunoSEQ multiplex PCR, and TCRdb's table has in-frame clones only and misses some. Found here are around 140,000 clones, 80% to 90% of them singletons; the top ten hold approximately 2%. The germline V and J ends were trimmed by 7 bases and 0 bases, with 12 bases remaining between them. The length of the CDR3 is 15 residues. Germline CDR1 reads MNHNS; CDR2 reads SASEGT. These data come from a study of cytotoxic CD8 clonotypes in ibrutinib-treated CLL. Study summary: Complete response was seen in 2 patients and partial in roughly 25; approximately 12 progressed and roughly 15 stayed remitted after a median 68 months. Broader study findings: Baseline-level clonality went beyond age-matched healthy donors and moved in step with circulating CD8+ T-cell counts. Investigators sampled sustained-remission and progressing patients at differing times.

V gene TRBV6-1 combines with J gene TRBJ2-2; no clear D gene. The sequenced sample was PBMCs, obtained after 24 months of ibrutinib treatment. The clonotype originates from a human donor with chronic lymphocytic leukemia. CDR3 amino acids: CASKPHPANTGELFF. Here the CDR3 DNA reads TGTGCCAGCAAACCCCACCCCGCGAACACCGGGGAGCTGTTTTTT.